A selection of T cell receptor beta chains follows, all from one sample in a study of T cells in Graves' hyperthyroidism and ophthalmopathy. TCRdb independently ran MiXCR on the multiplex PCR reads; one entry per CDR3 protein. The sample has approximately 610,000 distinct CDR3 sequences, roughly 14% seen once; the top ten hold about 4%. Sequenced material: blood. Receptor source: a woman in her thirties or forties with Graves' ophthalmopathy. Both conserved end residues are part of each CDR3. Fields, in order: clone size, V gene, J gene, D gene, CDR3 DNA, CDR3 protein. D genes are given only for firm matches. Only some rows state a clone size, as once, few, many or a class for expanded clones.

many,TRBV11-3,TRBJ1-1,NA,TGTGCCAGCAGCTTAGTAGGGACGGGCTATTGGACTGAAGCTTTCTTT,CASSLVGTGYWTEAFF
few,TRBV20-1,TRBJ2-2,TRBD2,TGCAGTGCTAGAGATAATCTAGCGGCCACCGGGGAGCTGTTTTTT,CSARDNLAATGELFF
many,TRBV6-5,TRBJ1-1,NA,TGTGCCAGCAGTTATCCCCCCACTGAAGCTTTCTTT,CASSYPPTEAFF
many,TRBV30,TRBJ1-2,NA,TGTGCCTGGAGAGGGATGGGGGTAGACTATGGCTACACCTTC,CAWRGMGVDYGYTF
many,TRBV2,TRBJ1-5,NA,TGTGCCAGCAGTGACAGTACAGGGAGCAATCAGCCCCAGCATTTT,CASSDSTGSNQPQHF
NA,TRBV15,TRBJ2-5,TRBD2,TGTGCCACCAGCAGAGCGCTAGCGGGAGTTGAGACCCAGTACTTC,CATSRALAGVETQYF
NA,TRBV5-1,TRBJ1-2,TRBD1,TGCGCCAGCAGCTTGGGGCAGGGGGATAGAAATGGCTACACCTTC,CASSLGQGDRNGYTF
many,TRBV6-1,TRBJ2-4,NA,TGTGCCAGCAGTGAATACCCGGGGCAGCAAGATTACAAAAACATTCAGTACTTC,CASSEYPGQQDYKNIQYF
NA,TRBV6-1,TRBJ1-5,NA,TGTGCCAGCAGCTCCGGGAGGGGCAGAAATCAGCCCCAGCATTTT,CASSSGRGRNQPQHF
many,TRBV20-1,TRBJ1-1,NA,TGCAGTGCCAAGACAGGGAACACTGAAGCTTTCTTT,CSAKTGNTEAFF
many,TRBV28,TRBJ2-7,NA,TGTGCCATCGGAGGGGGGGCTCTCGTTAATCGGTGGGAGCAGTACTTC,CAIGGGALVNRWEQYF
many,TRBV6-5,TRBJ2-7,NA,TGTGCCAGCAGTTTCTATCCTGGGGGAGCGGCCGAGCAGTACTTC,CASSFYPGGAAEQYF
many,TRBV20-1,TRBJ2-2,NA,TGCAGTGCTAGAGAAGACCAATACGGGGAGCTGTTTTTT,CSAREDQYGELFF
NA,TRBV9,TRBJ2-5,NA,TGTGCCAGCAGCACCGCCGTTGCGGAGACCCAGTACTTC,CASSTAVAETQYF
many,TRBV3-1,TRBJ2-5,NA,TGTGCCAGCAGCCCTCTTTATGGGGAGACCCAGTACTTC,CASSPLYGETQYF
many,TRBV25-1,TRBJ2-7,NA,TGTGCCAGCACTGGGGGCTACGAGCAGTACTTC,CASTGGYEQYF
many,TRBV7-2,TRBJ2-7,NA,TGTGCCAGCAGCCCAAAAAGGGAGGTCTACGAGCAGTACTTC,CASSPKREVYEQYF
once,TRBV5-6,TRBJ1-1,NA,TGTGCCAGCAGCTTGGCCACAGAGAACCTGAACACTGAAGCTTTCTTT,CASSLATENLNTEAFF
many,TRBV13,TRBJ2-7,NA,TGTGCCAGCAGCTTAGGAATGGCCTACGAGCAGTACTTC,CASSLGMAYEQYF
few,TRBV4-2,TRBJ1-1,TRBD1,TGTGCCAGCAGAGCACAGGGGGCCACTGCTGAAGCTTTCTTT,CASRAQGATAEAFF
many,TRBV27,TRBJ2-6,TRBD2,TGTGCCACGAAAGCGGGGGTGTCTGGGGCCAACGTCCTGACTTTC,CATKAGVSGANVLTF
NA,TRBV6-4,TRBJ1-2,NA,TGTGCCAGCAGTTTCGACACCTACACCTTC,CASSFDTYTF
many,TRBV7-2,TRBJ2-5,TRBD1,TGTGCCAGCAGATCCACAGGGGGTTCAGAGACCCAGTACTTC,CASRSTGGSETQYF
many,TRBV28,TRBJ2-7,NA,TGTGCCAGCAGTTCGCCGACCGGATCTAGCTACGAGCAGTACTTC,CASSSPTGSSYEQYF
NA,TRBV13,TRBJ1-2,NA,TGTGCCAACAGCTTAAGACAGTCCTATGGCTACACCTTC,CANSLRQSYGYTF
NA,TRBV28,TRBJ2-2,TRBD1,TGTGCCAGCAGTTGGGGGGACAGGGCCAACACCGGGGAGCTGTTTTTT,CASSWGDRANTGELFF
NA,TRBV19,TRBJ2-7,NA,TGTGCCAGTAGCCCTCAACAGGACCCCTACGAGCAGTACTTC,CASSPQQDPYEQYF
many,TRBV10-3,TRBJ2-2,TRBD1,TGTGCCAACAGGGACAGGGAGAACACCGGGGAGCTGTTTTTT,CANRDRENTGELFF
many,TRBV29-1,TRBJ1-2,TRBD1,TGCAGCGTGACAGGGTCCAACTATGGCTACACCTTC,CSVTGSNYGYTF
many,TRBV11-3,TRBJ2-7,TRBD2,TGTGCCAGCAGCTTAAGTGCGGGACTAGCGGTGTACGAGCAGTACTTC,CASSLSAGLAVYEQYF
many,TRBV7-2,TRBJ1-1,TRBD1,TGTGCCAGCAGCTTAGGCCAGGGGGCTTTGAGCCCTTTCTTT,CASSLGQGALSPFF
many,TRBV19,TRBJ2-2,NA,TGTGCCAGTAGTATCCAGGGAAGTTACACCGGGGAGCTGTTTTTT,CASSIQGSYTGELFF
many,TRBV29-1,TRBJ2-7,NA,TGCAGCGCCGACGGGGGTTACGAGCAGTACTTC,CSADGGYEQYF
once,TRBV11-1,TRBJ2-2,TRBD2,TGTGCCAGCAGCTTAGGTTTACTAGCGCCCACCGGGGAGCTGTTTTTT,CASSLGLLAPTGELFF
NA,TRBV20-1,TRBJ1-2,NA,TGCAGTGCTATTAGGGGTGGATATGGCTACACCTTC,CSAIRGGYGYTF
many,TRBV27,TRBJ1-2,NA,TGTGCCAGCAGTTTCCTTGGACGGGGCTATGGCTACACCTTC,CASSFLGRGYGYTF
many,TRBV24-1,TRBJ2-2,TRBD1,TGTGCCACCAGTGATCTCCGACAGGGTAGGACCGGGGAGCTGTTTTTT,CATSDLRQGRTGELFF
many,TRBV27,TRBJ1-2,NA,TGTGCCAGCAGTTTATCGAGGGAAGACTATGGCTACACCTTC,CASSLSREDYGYTF
many,TRBV28,TRBJ1-1,NA,TGTGCCAGCAGTTTAATTGACGGCCGTTTGCGTGGCACTGAAGCTTTCTTT,CASSLIDGRLRGTEAFF